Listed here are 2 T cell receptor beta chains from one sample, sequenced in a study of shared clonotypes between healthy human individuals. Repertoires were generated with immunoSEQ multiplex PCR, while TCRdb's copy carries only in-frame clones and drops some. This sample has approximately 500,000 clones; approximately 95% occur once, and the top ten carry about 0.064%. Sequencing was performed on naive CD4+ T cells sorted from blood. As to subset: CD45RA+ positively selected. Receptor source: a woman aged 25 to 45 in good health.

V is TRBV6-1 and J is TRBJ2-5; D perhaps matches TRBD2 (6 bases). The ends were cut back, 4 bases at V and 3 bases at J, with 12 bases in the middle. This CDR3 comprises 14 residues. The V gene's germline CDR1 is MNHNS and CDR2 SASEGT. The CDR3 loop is CASSALGGKETQYF. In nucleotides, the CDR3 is TGTGCCAGCAGTGCATTGGGGGGAAAAGAGACCCAGTACTTC.

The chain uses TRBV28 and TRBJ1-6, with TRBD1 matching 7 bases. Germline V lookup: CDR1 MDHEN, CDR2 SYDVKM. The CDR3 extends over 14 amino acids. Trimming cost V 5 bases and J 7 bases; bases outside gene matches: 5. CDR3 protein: CASSPQGRNSPLHF. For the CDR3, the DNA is TGTGCCAGCAGTCCACAGGGGAGAAATTCACCCCTCCACTTT.